This T cell receptor delta chain was retrieved from a study of Vδ1+ human thymocytes. Extracted RNA was reverse transcribed into cDNA. CDR3 amplicons came from multiplex PCR with pooled V-gene forward and constant-region reverse primers. TCRdb re-analyzed the multiplex PCR reads via CATT. Of under 80,000 delta-chain clones listed, about 30% were seen once; the top ten hold under 0.3%. About this clone itself: The target antigen is unknown.

Study results and limitations: In the thymus, TRG and TRD repertoires looked highly polyclonal with Gaussian CDR3 lengths.

Germline-derived CDR1 and CDR2 are TSWWSYY and QGS. The CDR3 contains 16 residues. Trimming pared 5 bases from V and 7 bases from J, leaving 23 bases between. The sequence derives from a boy under three years old who had congenital heart surgery. The material sequenced was Vdelta1+ gamma-delta thymocytes from the thymus. Subset reported: FACS-sorted CD3+ TCRalphabeta- TCRVdelta1+ TCRVdelta2- thymocytes. The chain joins TRDV1 to TRDJ1; possibly TRDD2 for D (5 bases). The CDR3 is CALGKSGLPYLTKLIF. The CDR3 DNA reads TGTGCTCTTGGGAAGAGTGGTCTTCCCTACTTAACTAAACTCATCTTT.